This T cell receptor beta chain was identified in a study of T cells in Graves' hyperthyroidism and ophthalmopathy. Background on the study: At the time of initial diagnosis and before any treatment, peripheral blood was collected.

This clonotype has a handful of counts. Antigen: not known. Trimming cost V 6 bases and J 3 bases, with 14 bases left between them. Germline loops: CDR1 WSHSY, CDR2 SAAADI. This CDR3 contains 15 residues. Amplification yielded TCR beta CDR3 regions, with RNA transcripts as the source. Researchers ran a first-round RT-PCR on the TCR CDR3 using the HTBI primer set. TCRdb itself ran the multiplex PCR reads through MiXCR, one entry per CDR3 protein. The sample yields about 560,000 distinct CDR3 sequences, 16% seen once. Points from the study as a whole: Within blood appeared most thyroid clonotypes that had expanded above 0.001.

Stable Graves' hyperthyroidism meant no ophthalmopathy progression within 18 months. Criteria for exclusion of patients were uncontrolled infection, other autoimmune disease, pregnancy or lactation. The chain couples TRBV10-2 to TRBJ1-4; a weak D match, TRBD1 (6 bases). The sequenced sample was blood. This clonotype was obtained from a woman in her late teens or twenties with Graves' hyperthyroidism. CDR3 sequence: CASSPTGAANEKLFF. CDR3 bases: TGCGCCAGCAGCCCCACGGGGGCCGCTAATGAAAAACTGTTTTTT.